This note documents a single TCR beta chain sequence. Every TCR library drew on about 3,300 ng of total RNA. No DNA is given; TCRdb re-called the 5' RACE reads and lists each CDR3 protein once. This table holds around 380,000 distinct CDR3 sequences. In germline, CDR1 is SNHLY, CDR2 FYNNEI. The CDR3 is 13 residues long. One blood sample of approximately 2.7 ml was taken from each donor. The data belong to a study of monozygotic twins with inflammatory bowel disease. The sample comprised blood. This clonotype was obtained from a human donor with ulcerative colitis or Crohn's disease, or a healthy co-twin of an affected twin (not recorded which). J is TRBJ1-5 and V is TRBV2. The CDR3 loop is CASSEGSALPQHF.